Reported below is one TCR beta chain. The data were obtained in a study of blood T cell repertoires in COVID-19. Study as a whole: There were acute and convalescent COVID-19 samples, and they came from the United States, Italy and Spain. PBMCs, B-cell-depleted T cells, or T cells provided the cDNA or gDNA that made up the material.

Sequencing was performed with immunoSEQ multiplex PCR; in TCRdb, only in-frame clones are kept and a portion is missing. The table lists under 150,000 clones, around 86% of them singletons. Sequenced material: peripheral blood. The receptor comes from a woman aged 55-70 years with active or convalescent COVID-19.

Written as DNA, the CDR3 is TGTGCCAGTAGTCGGGACAGCTCCTACGAGCAGTACTTC. Residues: CASSRDSSYEQYF. The chain uses TRBV19 and TRBJ2-7; TRBD1 matches 7 bases. Germline lookup yields CDR1 LNHDA and CDR2 SQIVND (reference sequence). With 5 bases clipped from V and 0 bases from J, the junction kept 1 base outside the gene matches. The CDR3 runs 13 residues.